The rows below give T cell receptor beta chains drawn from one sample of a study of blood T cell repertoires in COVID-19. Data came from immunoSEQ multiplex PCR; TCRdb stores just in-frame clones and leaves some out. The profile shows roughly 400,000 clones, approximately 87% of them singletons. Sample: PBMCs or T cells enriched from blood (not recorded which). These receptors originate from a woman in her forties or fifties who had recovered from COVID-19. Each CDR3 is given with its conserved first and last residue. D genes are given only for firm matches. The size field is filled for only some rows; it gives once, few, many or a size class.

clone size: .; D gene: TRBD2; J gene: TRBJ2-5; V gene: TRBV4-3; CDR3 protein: CASSQVTSGAGETQYF; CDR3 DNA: TGCGCCAGCAGCCAAGTAACTAGCGGGGCTGGAGAGACCCAGTACTTC
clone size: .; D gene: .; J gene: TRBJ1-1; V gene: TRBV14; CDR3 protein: CASSWDTKNTEAFF; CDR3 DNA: TGTGCCAGCAGTTGGGACACCAAGAACACTGAAGCTTTCTTT
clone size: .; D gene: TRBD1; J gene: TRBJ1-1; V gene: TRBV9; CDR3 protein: CASSETGGVNTEAFF; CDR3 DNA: TGTGCCAGCAGCGAGACAGGGGGAGTGAACACTGAAGCTTTCTTT
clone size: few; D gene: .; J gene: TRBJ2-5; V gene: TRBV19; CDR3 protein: CASTVTGSDRTQYF; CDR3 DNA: TGTGCCAGTACCGTGACCGGGTCGGACAGGACCCAGTACTTC
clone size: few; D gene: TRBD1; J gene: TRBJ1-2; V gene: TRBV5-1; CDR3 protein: CASSLIASGQGGGYTF; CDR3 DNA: TGCGCCAGCAGCCTAATAGCATCCGGACAGGGTGGTGGCTACACCTTC
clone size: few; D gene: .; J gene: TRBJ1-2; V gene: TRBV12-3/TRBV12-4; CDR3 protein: CASSLDRNYGYTF; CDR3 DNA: TGTGCCAGCAGTTTGGACAGAAACTATGGCTACACCTTC
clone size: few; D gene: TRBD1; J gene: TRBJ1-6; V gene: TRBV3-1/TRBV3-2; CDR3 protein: CASSLGTVYNSPLHF; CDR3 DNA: TGTGCCAGCAGCCTCGGGACAGTCTATAATTCACCCCTCCACTTT
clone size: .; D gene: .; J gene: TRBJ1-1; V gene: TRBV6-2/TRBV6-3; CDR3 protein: CASSSMTVMNTEAFF; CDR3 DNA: TGTGCCAGCAGTTCGATGACAGTCATGAACACTGAAGCTTTCTTT
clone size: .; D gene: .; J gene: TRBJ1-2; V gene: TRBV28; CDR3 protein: CASSSRSLSEGNHGYTF; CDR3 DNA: TGTGCCAGCAGCTCTCGGTCCTTGTCGGAGGGCAACCATGGCTACACCTTC
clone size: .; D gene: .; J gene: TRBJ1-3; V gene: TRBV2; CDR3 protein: CASSEERVRISGTIYF; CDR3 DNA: TGTGCCAGCAGTGAAGAGCGGGTCCGGATCTCGGGCACCATATATTTT
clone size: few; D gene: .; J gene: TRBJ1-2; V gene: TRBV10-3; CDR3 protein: CAISDSGYTF; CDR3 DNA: TGTGCCATCAGTGACTCTGGCTACACCTTC